The 7 T cell receptor beta chains in this list originate from one sample, sequenced in a study of blood T cell repertoires in COVID-19 (dated by TCRdb to 2018 to 2021). The library was made by the immunoSEQ multiplex PCR assay. As stored in TCRdb, this immuneACCESS dataset retains in-frame rearrangements with V and J assigned. A fraction of the clones does not appear; measured against another copy, unresolved V genes explain less than half of the discrepancy, and the remainder lacks a known reason. Across this sample there are about 150,000 clones, with more than 70% seen only once. The ten biggest clones cover 8% to 11% of the sample. The sequencing sample was made of peripheral blood. Receptors were obtained from a woman at least 80 years old with active or convalescent COVID-19.

V gene TRBV5-1 combines with J gene TRBJ1-1, with TRBD1 identical over 7 bases. The CDR3 spans 15 residues. Germline CDR1 and CDR2: SGHRS and YFSETQ. The ends lost 1 base at V and 1 base at J; junction bases unmatched: 4. CDR3 sequence reads: CASSLSWTGNTEAFF. Written as DNA, the CDR3 is TGCGCCAGCAGCTTGTCGTGGACAGGGAACACTGAAGCTTTCTTT.

V usage is TRBV5-6 and J usage is TRBJ2-5, with TRBD2 identical over 7 bases. CDR3 length: 15 residues. Germline CDR1 and CDR2: SGHDT and YYEEEE. V lost 4 bases to trimming and J lost 5 bases; unmatched junction nucleotides: 11. CDR3 coding DNA: TGTGCCAGCAGCCCGGTGGCGCTGGGGGGGGAGACCCAGTACTTC. Its translation is CASSPVALGGETQYF. The whole variable domain, remainder taken from reference TRBV5-6 and TRBJ2-5, is DAGVTQSPTHLIKTRGQQVTLRCSPKSGHDTVSWYQQALGQGPQFIFQYYEEEERQRGNFPDRFSGHQFPNYSSELNVNALLLGDSALYLCASSPVALGGETQYFGPGTRLLVL.

This clone was seen once. V gene TRBV5-1 combines with J gene TRBJ2-7; 7 bases align to TRBD2. With V trimmed by 0 bases and J by 6 bases, 6 bases remained unmatched. This CDR3 comprises 14 residues. Germline values: CDR1 SGHRS, CDR2 YFSETQ. The CDR3 reads CASSLEAGDGEQYF. The CDR3 DNA reads TGCGCCAGCAGCTTGGAGGCGGGAGACGGCGAGCAGTACTTC.

This chain joins TRBV3-1 (or the pseudogene TRBV3-2) and TRBJ2-1, with D unclear. Trimming shortened V by 4 bases and J by 5 bases, and 3 bases separated the two germline ends. The V gene's germline CDR1 is LGHDT and CDR2 YNNKEL (reference sequence). The CDR3 sequence is 11 residues long. This chain's CDR3 is CASSLNNEQFF. DNA of the CDR3: TGTGCCAGCAGCCTAAACAATGAGCAGTTCTTC.

The chain employs TRBV6-4 and TRBJ2-3; tentative D call: TRBD2 (5 bases). The CDR3 covers 13 residues. Germline V gene lookup returns CDR1 MRHNA and CDR2 SNTAGT. V was trimmed by 3 bases and J by 7 bases, leaving 11 bases between them. The CDR3 here is CASSEVAGNTQYF. The CDR3 coding sequence is TGTGCCAGCAGTGAGGTGGCGGGCAATACGCAGTATTTT.

CDR3 loop: CASSQRVTNEKLFF. As DNA, the CDR3 is TGCGCCAGCAGCCAACGAGTAACTAATGAAAAACTGTTTTTT. V and J are TRBV4-1 and TRBJ1-4; D remains unclear. Germline loops: CDR1 MGHRA, CDR2 YSYEKL. This CDR3 spans 14 amino acids. The V gene lost 2 bases and the J gene lost 1 base, with 5 bases spanning the gap.

This clone was seen a few times. The chain has TRBV27 and TRBJ1-2; TRBD1 agrees at 9 bases. The germline V gene has CDR1 MNHEY and CDR2 SMNVEV (reference sequence). V shed 3 bases, J shed 7 bases, and the junction held 9 bases outside the gene matches. The CDR3 extends over 15 amino acids. The CDR3, as DNA: TGTGCCAGCAGTTTTTCGATAGGGACAGGGCTTGGCTACACCTTC. Amino acids: CASSFSIGTGLGYTF.